One sample yielded the 15 T cell receptor beta chains listed below, sequenced in a study of regulatory T cells in long-lasting Graves disease (dated by TCRdb to about 2021). The sample's time point label, in plain terms: newly diagnosed GD, antithyroid drugs for less than 3 months. For both TCR sequencing and RNA sequencing, RNA was extracted from PBMCs using TRIzol. The library was built by means of multiplex PCR. TCRdb names Illumina HiSeq 4000 as the instrument used. CDR3 regions were amplified by Arm-PCR with iRepertoire HTBI primers to construct TCR beta libraries. The public reads were reanalyzed by TCRdb: fastp trimming at Q25, MiXCR alignment, in-frame beta chains only. Rows matching on CDR3 protein sequence are summarized as one entry with the most common DNA and genes. The sample has roughly 360,000 distinct CDR3 sequences on record, 12% of them singletons. Clones ranked in the top ten supply 18% of the sample.

These data were also filed under a second study, of T cells in Graves' hyperthyroidism and ophthalmopathy.

This specimen consisted of peripheral blood mononuclear cells (PBMCs), obtained at new diagnosis, from a patient treated with antithyroid drugs. The source of these receptors is a woman aged 18-29 years with Graves disease. Donor details come from another sample of the same person, matched by shared clones.

This clonotype was counted ten times or more. V gene TRBV11-2 combines with J gene TRBJ2-3; 10 bases are a match to TRBD1. This CDR3 region has 15 residues. The trim removed 4 bases at V and 5 bases at J, leaving 6 bases unmatched. The germline V gene has CDR1 SGHAT and CDR2 FQNNGV. In nucleotides, the CDR3 is TGTGCCAGCAGCTACGACAGGGGGCTTAAAGATACGCAGTATTTT. The encoded protein is CASSYDRGLKDTQYF.

Many counts were recorded for this clonotype. The chain uses TRBV7-3 and TRBJ2-1, with TRBD2 as a possible D gene (6 bases). With 3 bases removed from V and 4 bases from J, the gap between germline ends came to 16 bases. This CDR3 is 16 amino acids long. Per the germline V gene, CDR1 is SGHTA and CDR2 is FQGTGA. Here the CDR3 DNA reads TGTGCCAGCAGCTTTGGGCCAGGACTACAATACAATGAGCAGTTCTTC. Protein product: CASSFGPGLQYNEQFF. The variable domain in full, completed from reference TRBV7-3 and TRBJ2-1, reads GAGVSQTPSNKVTEKGKYVELRCDPISGHTALYWYRQSLGQGPEFLIYFQGTGAADDSGLPNDRFFAVRPEGSVSTLKIQRTERGDSAVYLCASSFGPGLQYNEQFFGPGTRLTVL.

This clonotype showed up many times. This chain links TRBV4-1 with TRBJ1-5; a possible D gene is TRBD1 (6 bases). This CDR3 is built from 15 residues. From germline, CDR1 is MGHRA and CDR2 YSYEKL. The germline V and J ends were trimmed by 3 bases and 0 bases, with 9 bases remaining between them. The CDR3 spells CASSHLGGSNQPQHF. CDR3 bases: TGCGCCAGCAGCCATTTAGGGGGTAGCAATCAGCCCCAGCATTTT.

This clonotype was seen repeatedly, ten times or more. This chain joins TRBV30 and TRBJ1-5, with 8 bases identical to TRBD1. Germline assignment: CDR1 GTSNPN and CDR2 SVGIG (reference sequence). The CDR3 runs to 15 residues. V trimming: 2 bases; J trimming: 4 bases; junction bases outside the gene matches: 7. CDR3 nucleotides: TGTGCCTGGAGTCCGTTGGGACAGGCAAATCAGCCCCAGCATTTT. Translated: CAWSPLGQANQPQHF.

At least ten counts were recorded for this clonotype. J is TRBJ1-1 and V is TRBV19, with 9 bases aligning to TRBD1. J lost 1 base, V lost 3 bases, and 3 bases had no gene match. The germline V gene has CDR1 LNHDA and CDR2 SQIVND (reference sequence). This CDR3 spans 15 amino acids. CDR3 DNA sequence: TGTGCCAGTAGTATTTGGGGACAGGGGAACACTGAAGCTTTCTTT. This gives the protein CASSIWGQGNTEAFF.

The V call is TRBV7-2, the J call TRBJ1-2; unclear D gene. This CDR3 comprises 15 residues. The V end was cut by 2 bases, the J end by 0 bases, with 10 bases between. Germline CDR1 reads SGHTA; CDR2 reads FQGNSA. CDR3 loop: CASSLRTQANYGYTF. CDR3 coding DNA: TGTGCCAGCAGCTTAAGGACGCAAGCTAACTATGGCTACACCTTC. Complete variable domain (other parts from reference TRBV7-2 and TRBJ1-2): GAGVSQSPSNKVTEKGKDVELRCDPISGHTALYWYRQSLGQGLEFLIYFQGNSAPDKSGLPSDRFSAERTGGSVSTLTIQRTQQEDSAVYLCASSLRTQANYGYTFGSGTRLTVV.

This chain links TRBV6-2 or TRBV6-3 with TRBJ2-1, with 10 bases that match TRBD1. CDR1 and CDR2 (germline): MNHEY, SVGEGT. CDR3 length: 14 amino acids. The V segment lost 4 bases and the J segment 7 bases; nucleotides outside the gene matches: 4. The CDR3 sequence is CASSLTGGENEQFF. The CDR3 DNA is TGTGCCAGCAGTTTGACAGGGGGCGAAAATGAGCAGTTCTTC.

This clonotype was observed a few times. This chain connects TRBV20-1 to TRBJ2-3, with 12 bases aligning to TRBD2. V was pared by 4 bases and J by 3 bases, with 5 bases of the junction left unmatched. This CDR3 is built from 15 residues. CDR1 is DFQATT, CDR2 SNEGSKA, per germline (reference sequence). CDR3 loop: CSATILAGGTDTQYF. In DNA, the CDR3 is TGCAGTGCTACCATTCTAGCGGGAGGGACAGATACGCAGTATTTT.

A note on this clonotype: It may be a read error: a sequence one base away is much more abundant. The gene calls are TRBV27 and TRBJ2-3; D is unclear. The DNA matches TRBJ2-7 better at its end, which makes the J call doubtful. The germline V gene has CDR1 MNHEY and CDR2 SMNVEV (reference sequence). The length of the CDR3 is 15 residues. For the CDR3, the DNA is TGTGCCAGCAGTTTTCTACAACCCGAAGGCAATGAGCAGTACTTC. This sequence encodes CASSFLQPEGNEQYF.

As for this clonotype: A read error is possible here, since a much larger clone lies one base away. Since the CDR3 does not end with the conserved phenylalanine or tryptophan, this likely comes from a read error. The gene calls are TRBV6-2 or TRBV6-3 and TRBJ2-7; no reliable D call. V shed 5 bases and J shed 0 bases, with 29 bases lying between them. The CDR3 spans 20 residues. The germline gives CDR1 MNHEY, CDR2 SVGEGT. This CDR3 reads CASSVGPVSPSGLISYEQYI. The CDR3 region has the DNA TGTGCCAGCAGTGTCGGCCCGGTCAGCCCCTCAGGTCTGATCTCCTACGAGCAGTACATC.

This clonotype was counted ten times or more. This chain uses TRBV28 with TRBJ2-5, with D perhaps matching TRBD1 (5 bases). The CDR3 totals 15 residues. Germline loops: CDR1 MDHEN, CDR2 SYDVKM. Trimming took 3 bases from V and 4 from J, leaving 15 bases between them. CDR3 coding DNA: TGTGCCAGCAGTTTGGGGCAGGGCAACCGAGAGACCCAGTACTTC. As protein: CASSLGQGNRETQYF. The full variable domain, with the rest looked up from reference TRBV28 and TRBJ2-5, is DVKVTQSSRYLVKRTGEKVFLECVQDMDHENMFWYRQDPGLGLRLIYFSYDVKMKEKGDIPEGYSVSREKKERFSLILESASTNQTSMYLCASSLGQGNRETQYFGPGTRLLVL.

With respect to this clonotype: This likely reflects a read error, since a far larger clone is one base away. The J gene is TRBJ2-3, the V gene TRBV7-2; D remains ambiguous. The DNA end is more similar to TRBJ1-5, so the J call may be wrong. The germline V gene has CDR1 SGHTA and CDR2 FQGNSA. This CDR3 has 16 amino acids. The CDR3 DNA reads as TGTGCCAGCAGCCCGATAGCGGGAGTTAGCCCAGATACGCAGCATTTT. It yields the protein CASSPIAGVSPDTQHF.

This clonotype is a singleton in its sample. This clone may be a read error of a much larger clone one base away. J is TRBJ2-5 and V is TRBV6-1; the D gene is possibly TRBD1 (5 bases). CDR3 length: 14 amino acids. Trimming pared 7 bases from V and 4 bases from J, leaving 16 bases between. Per the germline V gene, CDR1 is MNHNS and CDR2 is SASEGT. The CDR3 spells CASNYRRSLETQYF. Written as DNA, the CDR3 is TGTGCCAGCAACTACAGGCGGAGCCTAGAGACCCAGTACTTC.

The sample holds many counts of this clonotype. The rearrangement joins TRBV20-1 to TRBJ1-1; TRBD1 matches at 11 bases. Germline-derived CDR1 and CDR2 are DFQATT and SNEGSKA (reference sequence). Trimming at V came to 0 bases and at J to 6 bases, leaving 9 bases not matched to a gene. The CDR3 is 16 amino acids. This CDR3 reads CSARDLGGQGASEAFF. As DNA, the CDR3 is TGCAGTGCTAGAGATCTCGGAGGACAGGGGGCATCTGAAGCTTTCTTT.

This clonotype showed up just once. The V call is TRBV10-3, the J call TRBJ2-5; 8 bases are a match to TRBD1. The CDR3 is 20 residues long. The germline gives CDR1 ENHRY, CDR2 SYGVKD. V was clipped by 3 bases and J by 5 bases; unmatched bases: 23. CDR3 amino acids: CAISENYKGPRQGLWETQYF. CDR3 nucleotides: TGTGCCATCAGTGAAAACTATAAAGGCCCCAGACAGGGGCTTTGGGAGACCCAGTACTTC.